Below, 12 T cell receptor beta chains from the same sample are listed, as sequenced in a study of molecular identifiers for immune sequencing clone quantification. TCRdb re-analysed the PCR reads in MiXCR, keeping a single row per CDR3 protein. The table lists 97,000 or so distinct CDR3 sequences, 35% of them singletons. The sequencing input was naive CD8+ T cells from blood, with Jurkat cell RNA spiked in. The subset: FACS-sorted CD8+CD4-CCR7+CD45RA+ naive T cells. The receptors derive from a human donor in good health. Some libraries in this study had Jurkat cell RNA spiked in.

This clonotype was seen only a few times. The CDR3 DNA reads as TGTGCCAGCAGTTTCTCAGGGGGCGCGGTTGGCTACACCTTC. Its translation: CASSFSGGAVGYTF. The V call is TRBV28, the J call TRBJ1-2, with TRBD1 matching over 8 bases. The germline V gene encodes CDR1 MDHEN and CDR2 SYDVKM. The CDR3 has 14 amino acids. The V segment lost 3 bases and the J segment 7 bases; nucleotides outside the gene matches: 7.

This clonotype was counted ten times or more. The rearrangement uses TRBV2 and TRBJ2-4; perhaps TRBD1 as D (6 bases). This CDR3 is built from 15 residues. Germline V gene sequence: CDR1 SNHLY, CDR2 FYNNEI. V was cut by 7 bases and J by 5 bases, with 18 bases left in between. This CDR3 reads CASKGPGSGENIQYF. The CDR3 DNA sequence: TGTGCCAGCAAGGGGCCCGGCTCAGGGGAAAACATTCAGTACTTC. The full variable domain, its missing parts supplied by reference TRBV2 and TRBJ2-4, is EPEVTQTPSHQVTQMGQEVILRCVPISNHLYFYWYRQILGQKVEFLVSFYNNEISEKSEIFDDQFSVERPDGSNFTLKIRSTKLEDSAMYFCASKGPGSGENIQYFGAGTRLSVL.

The V call is TRBV4-3, the J call TRBJ2-7; possibly TRBD2 for D (5 bases). Per the germline V gene, CDR1 is LGHNA and CDR2 is YSLEER. The CDR3 is 16 amino acids. Trimming removed 0 bases at V and 0 bases at J, with 12 bases between. In DNA, the CDR3 is TGCGCCAGCAGCCAAGACGGCGGGCTAAACTCCTACGAGCAGTACTTC. Translation: CASSQDGGLNSYEQYF.

This clonotype has more than one count but fewer than ten. The chain links TRBV3-1 to TRBJ1-5, with unresolved D. This CDR3 contains 13 residues. Trimming pared 4 bases from V and 5 bases from J, leaving 9 bases between. CDR1 LGHDT and CDR2 YNNKEL come from the germline V gene (reference sequence). CDR3 region: CASSPRLHQPQHF. The CDR3 nucleotides read TGTGCCAGCAGCCCCAGGTTACATCAGCCCCAGCATTTT.

This chain connects TRBV24-1 to TRBJ2-5, with D maybe TRBD2 (5 bases). The CDR3 sequence is 13 residues long. V was cut by 7 bases and J by 3 bases, with 11 bases left in between. Germline V CDR1 and CDR2: KGHDR, SFDVKD. In nucleotides, the CDR3 is TGTGCCACCAGAGCGGCAGCCGAAGAGACCCAGTACTTC. Its translation is CATRAAAEETQYF.

This clonotype was counted only a few times. The gene calls are TRBV10-3 and TRBJ1-2; 7 bases match TRBD1. The CDR3 loop spans 13 amino acids. Germline V CDR1 and CDR2: ENHRY, SYGVKD. Trimming took 8 bases from V and 4 from J; bases not matched to a gene: 7. DNA for the CDR3: TGTGCCATCGACAGGGAGAAAGGCTATGGCTACACCTTC. Amino acids: CAIDREKGYGYTF.

This clonotype has only a few counts. The chain uses TRBV6-2 or TRBV6-3 and TRBJ2-7, with TRBD2 matching 10 bases. Germline V gene sequence: CDR1 MNHEY, CDR2 SVGEGT. The length of the CDR3 is 16 residues. Trimming took 6 bases from V and 0 from J; bases not matched to a gene: 8. CDR3 protein: CASRQISSGSSYEQYF. CDR3 nucleotide sequence: TGTGCCAGCAGGCAAATCTCTAGCGGGAGCTCCTACGAGCAGTACTTC.

With regard to this clonotype: A much more abundant neighbour one base away suggests this may be a read error. The chain is built from TRBV7-2 and TRBJ1-2, with D tentatively TRBD1 (5 bases). CDR1 is SGHTA, CDR2 FQGNSA, per germline. The CDR3 loop spans 15 amino acids. V lost 0 bases and J lost 4, with 12 bases in between. CDR3 loop: CASSLAAGTSYGYTF. The CDR3 bases are TGTGCCAGCAGCTTAGCGGCAGGGACCAGCTATGGCTACACCTTC.

In regard to this clonotype: One end of the junction fails to match germline, which may point to a read error. J is TRBJ1-2 and V is TRBV6-2 or TRBV6-3; tentative D call: TRBD1 (5 bases). The CDR3 spans 15 residues. The germline CDR1 and CDR2 sequences are MNHEY and SVGEGT. The CDR3: CASSYRGFHDYGHTF. DNA for the CDR3: TGTGCCAGCAGTTATCGGGGCTTCCACGACTATGGCCACACCTTC.

Note on this clonotype: Just one base apart from a much larger clone, this may be a read error. V gene TRBV12-3 or TRBV12-4 combines with J gene TRBJ2-1; D might be TRBD1 (7 bases). CDR3 size: 12 residues. V shed 4 bases and J shed 7 bases, with 8 bases lying between them. CDR3 region: CASSSGGNEQFF. The CDR3 nucleotides read TGTGCCAGCAGTTCAGGGGGGAATGAGCAGTTCTTC.

This clonotype was observed at least ten times. J is TRBJ1-5 and V is TRBV12-3 or TRBV12-4; unclear D gene. The CDR3 length is 11 residues. The ends were cut back, 5 bases at V and 9 bases at J, with 8 bases in the middle. The CDR3 loop reads CASSLGRPQHF. Here the CDR3 DNA reads TGTGCCAGCAGTCTGGGTCGGCCCCAGCATTTT.

The chain employs TRBV5-4 and TRBJ1-1; D might be TRBD1 (6 bases). The CDR3 loop spans 16 amino acids. The V gene lost 2 bases and the J gene lost 4 bases, with 18 bases spanning the gap. CDR1 SGHNT and CDR2 YYREEE come from the germline V gene (reference sequence). This CDR3 is CASSFGGGRSSTEAFF. CDR3 DNA sequence: TGTGCCAGCAGCTTTGGGGGCGGACGAAGTAGCACTGAAGCTTTCTTT.